Each of the 32 T cell receptor beta chains below was sequenced from the same sample in a study of blood T cell repertoires in COVID-19 (dated by TCRdb to about 2020). Receptors were amplified or captured by the immunoSEQ multiplex PCR assay. The clones in this table, taken by TCRdb from immuneACCESS, are in-frame only. Not every clone is retained; where verified, under half of the shortfall comes from an unresolved V gene, and the cause of the rest is unknown. For this sample the table gives 110,000 to 150,000 clones, of which around 78% were detected only once. The ten most abundant clones make up roughly 2% of the sample. The sequenced material came from peripheral blood. The receptors were sampled from a woman in her sixties with acute or convalescent COVID-19.

The gene calls are TRBV11-3 and TRBJ2-1; D remains unclear. The germline CDR1 and CDR2 sequences are SGHNT and YENEEA. This CDR3 has 13 amino acids. Between the trimmed V and J ends, which lost 4 bases and 3 bases, there was a span of 7 bases. The CDR3 DNA reads TGTGCCAGCAGCTGGGCCGTCTACAATGAGCAGTTCTTC. Encoded protein: CASSWAVYNEQFF.

This clone was seen only a few times. The chain uses TRBV11-2 and TRBJ2-1, with 7 nucleotides matching TRBD2. CDR1 and CDR2 from the germline V gene are SGHAT and FQNNGV. This CDR3 has 15 residues. V lost 0 bases and J lost 7; bases outside the gene matches: 6. CDR3 DNA sequence: TGTGCCAGCAGCTTAGAATTACTAGCGCAAAATGAGCAGTTCTTC. Protein product: CASSLELLAQNEQFF.

This rearrangement joins TRBV5-4 to TRBJ2-5; 7 nucleotides match TRBD2. The length of the CDR3 is 14 residues. In germline, CDR1 is SGHNT, CDR2 YYREEE (reference sequence). Germline trimming cut 5 bases from V and 4 bases from J; bases unmatched to any gene: 8. This CDR3 is CASSPQPGGETQYF. The CDR3 region has the DNA TGTGCCAGCAGTCCCCAACCGGGGGGAGAGACCCAGTACTTC.

This rearrangement joins TRBV6-5 to TRBJ1-5; D gene uncertain. This CDR3 is built from 16 residues. Germline CDR1 and CDR2: MNHEY and SVGAGI. V lost 4 bases and J lost 0, with 13 bases in between. The CDR3 nucleotides read TGTGCCAGCAGTTCGGGATTCTCGAATAGCAATCAGCCCCAGCATTTT. It encodes CASSSGFSNSNQPQHF.

The V call is TRBV7-2, the J call TRBJ2-1, with a possible D match to TRBD2 (6 bases). Germline V gene sequence: CDR1 SGHTA, CDR2 FQGNSA. CDR3 length: 14 residues. V gave up 5 bases and J gave up 2 bases, with 10 bases separating them. This CDR3 is CASSIRETYNEQFF. The CDR3 nucleotides are TGTGCCAGCAGCATCCGGGAGACCTACAATGAGCAGTTCTTC.

The chain couples TRBV6-5 to TRBJ1-6, with 7 bases matching TRBD1. Germline V gene lookup returns CDR1 MNHEY and CDR2 SVGAGI. CDR3 length: 13 residues. The trim removed 7 bases at V and 12 bases at J, leaving 9 bases unmatched. Written as DNA, the CDR3 is TGTGCCAGCACCCAACAGGGGTGGGGACCCCTCCACTTT. It yields the protein CASTQQGWGPLHF.

The chain combines TRBV6-2 or TRBV6-3 with TRBJ2-7; TRBD1 matches 8 bases. V was pared by 2 bases and J by 3 bases, with 9 bases of the junction left unmatched. Germline V gene lookup returns CDR1 MNHEY and CDR2 SVGEGT. This CDR3 is 16 amino acids long. CDR3 DNA: TGTGCCAGCAGTTACCCTAGACAGGGGAGTTTCTACGAGCAGTACTTC. Amino acids: CASSYPRQGSFYEQYF.

The chain carries TRBV5-1 and TRBJ2-1; maybe TRBD2 (6 bases). V lost 0 bases, J lost 6 bases, and 10 bases lay in between. CDR3 length: 14 residues. CDR1 is SGHRS, CDR2 YFSETQ, per germline. Here the CDR3 reads CASSLVQGGNEQFF. CDR3 sequence (DNA): TGCGCCAGCAGCTTGGTGCAGGGAGGCAATGAGCAGTTCTTC.

The V call is TRBV19, the J call TRBJ2-3; 8 positions match TRBD2. The V and J ends lost 1 base and 0 bases, in that order; junction bases with no gene match: 9. There are 18 residues in the CDR3. Germline values: CDR1 LNHDA, CDR2 SQIVND (reference sequence). CDR3 sequence: CASSIGARAGASTDTQYF. In DNA, the CDR3 is TGTGCCAGTAGTATAGGGGCACGAGCGGGGGCTAGCACAGATACGCAGTATTTT.

The chain joins TRBV6-5 to TRBJ2-1; possibly TRBD1 for D (6 bases). The CDR3 has 14 residues. V gave up 10 bases and J gave up 0 bases, with 13 bases separating them. Germline V CDR1 and CDR2: MNHEY, SVGAGI. CDR3 in amino acids: CATNRDISYNEQFF. The CDR3 DNA reads as TGTGCCACAAACCGGGACATCTCCTACAATGAGCAGTTCTTC.

The rearrangement uses TRBV28 and TRBJ2-7; tentative D call: TRBD2 (5 bases). The CDR3 runs 14 residues. Germline V lookup: CDR1 MDHEN, CDR2 SYDVKM. With 3 bases removed from V and 0 bases from J, the gap between germline ends came to 9 bases. The CDR3, as DNA: TGTGCCAGCAGTTTTAGTGGGAGCTCCTACGAGCAGTACTTC. Its translation is CASSFSGSSYEQYF.

The J gene is TRBJ2-7, the V gene TRBV29-1, with 7 bases aligning to TRBD2. Trimming at V came to 6 bases and at J to 5 bases, leaving 10 bases not matched to a gene. Germline V gives CDR1 SQVTM, CDR2 ANQGSEA. The CDR3 consists of 13 residues. The CDR3 DNA follows: TGCAGCGTCACGGGACTACGGGCTGACGAGCAGTACTTC. The encoded protein is CSVTGLRADEQYF.

The chain's CDR3 is CASSQSSGYYGYTF. In nucleotides, the CDR3 is TGTGCCAGCAGCCAATCGTCGGGGTACTATGGCTACACCTTC. J is TRBJ1-2 and V is TRBV16, with unresolved D. The V end was cut by 0 bases, the J end by 3 bases, with 8 bases between. The length of the CDR3 is 14 residues. Germline-derived CDR1 and CDR2 are KGHSY and FQNENV.

V usage is TRBV28 and J usage is TRBJ2-7, with a tentative D call TRBD1 (6 bases). CDR1 is MDHEN and CDR2 is SYDVKM in the germline V gene. The V end was cut by 10 bases, the J end by 4 bases, with 17 bases between. The CDR3 is made up of 13 amino acids. DNA for the CDR3: TGTGCCACCGAGACAGGTCTGAGGTACGAGCAGTACTTC. Encoded protein: CATETGLRYEQYF.

The rearrangement joins TRBV29-1 to TRBJ2-7; 12 bases are a match to TRBD2. The CDR3 is made up of 16 amino acids. Germline V gives CDR1 SQVTM, CDR2 ANQGSEA. The V segment lost 0 bases and the J segment 4 bases; nucleotides outside the gene matches: 7. The CDR3 DNA sequence: TGCAGCGTTGAAGAACAGTCTAGCGGGAGGGGATACGAGCAGTACTTC. Translated, it gives CSVEEQSSGRGYEQYF.

A remark on this clone: Other DNA sequences in this sample translate to the same CDR3. J is TRBJ2-1 and V is TRBV30, with D possibly being TRBD2 (6 bases). This CDR3 spans 13 amino acids. Germline V CDR1 and CDR2: GTSNPN, SVGIG (reference sequence). V lost 3 bases, J lost 4 bases, and 10 bases lay in between. CDR3 nucleotides: TGTGCCTGGAGCCCGGGACTTTACAATGAGCAGTTCTTC. Translating gives CAWSPGLYNEQFF.

This chain connects TRBV30 to TRBJ1-1; 7 nucleotides match TRBD1. V gave up 4 bases and J gave up 1 base; unmatched junction bases: 3. The CDR3 is 13 amino acids. Germline V gene data show CDR1 as GTSNPN and CDR2 as SVGIG (reference sequence). The DNA of the CDR3 is TGTGCCTGGACCAGACAGGGGAACACTGAAGCTTTCTTT. As protein: CAWTRQGNTEAFF.

About this clone: A read error may account for a junction end that differs from germline. The same CDR3 is also encoded by other DNA sequences in this sample. CDR3 residues: CASSLQNTEAFF. In DNA form, the CDR3 reads TGCGCCAGCAGCTTACAGAACACTGAAGCTTTCTTT. The rearrangement joins TRBV7-9 to TRBJ1-1; D not resolved. This CDR3 is built from 12 residues. Germline V lookup: CDR1 SEHNR, CDR2 FQNEAQ (reference sequence).

This chain links TRBV29-1 with TRBJ2-1; TRBD1 might be the D (5 bases). Per the germline V gene, CDR1 is SQVTM and CDR2 is ANQGSEA. The V end was cut by 6 bases, the J end by 9 bases, with 15 bases between. The CDR3 extends over 12 amino acids. The CDR3 DNA follows: TGCAGCGTCGCCCCTTCAGGGCTTGAGCAGTTCTTC. It specifies CSVAPSGLEQFF.

Only one count was recorded for this clone. This CDR3 reads CASSLSRRGKTQYF. In DNA form, the CDR3 reads TGTGCCAGCAGTTTATCTAGGCGAGGAAAGACCCAGTACTTC. The chain joins TRBV27 to TRBJ2-5; D not certain. Per the germline V gene, CDR1 is MNHEY and CDR2 is SMNVEV (reference sequence). The CDR3 consists of 14 residues. Trimming stripped 0 bases from V and 6 bases from J, with 11 bases between.

The V and J genes are TRBV6-5 and TRBJ2-4; D possibly corresponds to TRBD2 (6 bases). The V end was cut by 6 bases, the J end by 8 bases, with 20 bases between. The CDR3 spans 15 residues. Per the germline V gene, CDR1 is MNHEY and CDR2 is SVGAGI. The CDR3 bases are TGTGCCAGCAGATCCTTTGGGGGGAGACAACACATTCAGTACTTC. It codes for CASRSFGGRQHIQYF.

The gene calls are TRBV29-1 and TRBJ2-1; 8 bases match TRBD1. Per germline, CDR1 SQVTM and CDR2 ANQGSEA. The CDR3 sequence is 11 residues long. V shed 7 bases and J 7 bases; nucleotides not matched to a gene: 3. The CDR3 DNA sequence: TGCAGCGCCCGACAGGGGAATGAGCAGTTCTTC. Translated, it gives CSARQGNEQFF.

The chain uses TRBV19 and TRBJ2-2; D perhaps matches TRBD1 (6 bases). Trimming left V 4 bases short and J 8 bases short, with 17 bases between. The CDR3 is 15 residues long. CDR1 and CDR2 from the germline V gene are LNHDA and SQIVND (reference sequence). The CDR3 DNA follows: TGTGCCAGTAGTACCGCGCAGGGGAGTTTTGGGGAGCTGTTTTTT. Amino acid sequence: CASSTAQGSFGELFF. The whole variable domain, remainder taken from reference TRBV19 and TRBJ2-2, is DGGITQSPKYLFRKEGQNVTLSCEQNLNHDAMYWYRQDPGQGLRLIYYSQIVNDFQKGDIAEGYSVSREKKESFPLTVTSAQKNPTAFYLCASSTAQGSFGELFFGEGSRLTVL.

This clone was seen more than once but under ten times. The gene calls are TRBV6-5 and TRBJ2-5, with 9 positions matching TRBD1. The CDR3 covers 14 residues. Trimming took 8 bases from V and 5 from J; bases not matched to a gene: 9. Germline assignment: CDR1 MNHEY and CDR2 SVGAGI. CDR3 amino acids: CASWDRANAETQYF. The CDR3 DNA sequence: TGTGCCAGCTGGGACAGGGCGAACGCGGAGACCCAGTACTTC.

The gene calls are TRBV5-4 and TRBJ2-7; the match to TRBD2 covers 13 bases. Germline CDR1 SGHNT, CDR2 YYREEE (reference sequence). The CDR3 loop spans 16 amino acids. Trimming removed 2 bases from V and 1 base from J; junction bases left unmatched: 3. The CDR3 spells CASSFGLAGASYEQYF. DNA for the CDR3: TGTGCCAGCAGCTTCGGACTAGCGGGAGCATCCTACGAGCAGTACTTC. Filled out from reference TRBV5-4 and TRBJ2-7, the complete variable domain reads ETGVTQSPTHLIKTRGQQVTLRCSSQSGHNTVSWYQQALGQGPQFIFQYYREEENGRGNFPPRFSGLQFPNYSSELNVNALELDDSALYLCASSFGLAGASYEQYFGPGTRLTVT.

This clone showed up just once. J is TRBJ2-2 and V is TRBV28, with a tentative D call TRBD2 (7 bases). Trimming stripped 0 bases from V and 7 bases from J, with 12 bases between. There are 15 residues in the CDR3. Germline assignment: CDR1 MDHEN and CDR2 SYDVKM. CDR3 sequence (DNA): TGTGCCAGCAGTTTATGGGGGGGGCTGGACGGGGAGCTGTTTTTT. Translation gives CASSLWGGLDGELFF.

The rearrangement links TRBV5-1 to TRBJ2-3; 13 bases fit TRBD2. The V and J ends lost 3 bases and 6 bases, in that order; junction bases with no gene match: 10. The CDR3 sequence is 17 residues long. Germline assignment: CDR1 SGHRS and CDR2 YFSETQ. The CDR3 reads CASSWGTSGTLSDTQYF. The CDR3 bases are TGCGCCAGCAGCTGGGGGACTAGCGGGACTCTATCTGATACGCAGTATTTT.

This chain uses TRBV6-1 with TRBJ2-1; 11 bases are a match to TRBD2. Losses at the gene ends were 4 bases for V and 9 bases for J; bases not matched to a gene: 5. The CDR3 runs 14 residues. CDR1 is MNHNS and CDR2 is SASEGT in the germline V gene. The CDR3 DNA is TGTGCCAGCAGTGTAGCGGGAGGGCCGAGTGAGCAGTTCTTC. Protein sequence: CASSVAGGPSEQFF.

The rearrangement uses TRBV2 and TRBJ2-1, with D maybe TRBD2 (5 bases). V was shortened by 7 bases and J by 0 bases, with 13 bases between the two germline ends. This CDR3 region has 15 residues. Germline CDR1 is SNHLY and CDR2 is FYNNEI. CDR3 loop: CASTPDSSSYNEQFF. As DNA, the CDR3 is TGTGCCAGCACTCCGGACTCTAGCTCCTACAATGAGCAGTTCTTC.

The CDR3 coding sequence is TGTGCCAGCAGTTTATGGACAGGGAACGAGCAGTACTTC. Its protein product is CASSLWTGNEQYF. The rearrangement uses TRBV27 and TRBJ2-7; 8 bases are a match to TRBD1. Unmatched junction bases numbered 1, after V lost 1 base and J lost 5 bases. Germline V gene lookup returns CDR1 MNHEY and CDR2 SMNVEV (reference sequence). The CDR3 loop spans 13 amino acids.

This chain uses TRBV3-1 (or the pseudogene TRBV3-2) with TRBJ2-2; D might be TRBD1 (6 bases). V was cut by 6 bases and J by 6 bases, with 11 bases left in between. Germline assignment: CDR1 LGHDT and CDR2 YNNKEL (reference sequence). This CDR3 spans 13 amino acids. The CDR3 DNA is TGTGCCAGCAGACGCACAGGGCCCGGGGAGCTGTTTTTT. Its translation is CASRRTGPGELFF.

The chain uses TRBV30 and TRBJ1-5, with unresolved D. CDR3 length: 15 amino acids. Per germline, CDR1 GTSNPN and CDR2 SVGIG (reference sequence). The V end lost 2 bases, the J end lost 2 bases, and 13 bases lay between the germline ends. CDR3: CAWSRPGGRNQPQHF. CDR3 nucleotide sequence: TGTGCCTGGAGTCGACCCGGAGGACGCAATCAGCCCCAGCATTTT.